This record concerns one T cell receptor (beta chain) sequence. No antigen is known for it. The data were taken from a study of T cell responses to AZD1222 COVID-19 vaccine. Study-wide context: Recipients boosted at about 4 weeks or about 12 weeks are pooled. Study-wide results and limits: The donors showed a predominance of white British ancestry and of females, with possible underestimation of clonal diversity.

Some clones are missing from TCRdb's copy, which holds only in-frame ones; the method was immunoSEQ multiplex PCR. This sample yields around 130,000 clones, of which about 90% are seen a single time; approximately 1.7% belongs to the top ten. The source was peripheral blood, collected on day 0 of AZD1222 vaccination. This clonotype originated in an adult in good health.

The CDR3 nucleotides read TGTGCCAGTAGTATAGATCCAGGTAGGGGCAATCAGCCCCAGCATTTT. Amino acid sequence: CASSIDPGRGNQPQHF. The rearrangement uses TRBV19 and TRBJ1-5; D call uncertain. CDR1 is LNHDA and CDR2 is SQIVND in the germline V gene (reference sequence). Between the trimmed V and J ends, which lost 0 bases and 2 bases, there was a span of 11 bases. The length of the CDR3 is 16 residues.